The rows below give T cell receptor beta chains drawn from one sample of a study of T cell responses to AZD1222 COVID-19 vaccine. Some clones are missing from TCRdb's copy, which holds only in-frame ones; the method was immunoSEQ multiplex PCR. The data contain about 110,000 clones, approximately 92% of them singletons. The starting material was peripheral blood, obtained 28 days after the second AZD1222 dose. The receptors stem from an adult who received the AZD1222 COVID-19 vaccine. The CDR3 runs from the conserved cysteine through the conserved F or W. D genes are given only for firm matches. Not all rows give a size; the values are once, few, many and, for expanded clones, a class.

CASSPLQQGSTEAFF	TGTGCCAGCTCACCACTTCAACAGGGAAGCACTGAAGCTTTCTTT	.	.	TRBV18	TRBJ1-1
CASSDSGVSYNEQFF	TGTGCCAGCAGTGACTCGGGGGTGTCGTACAATGAGCAGTTCTTC	.	.	TRBV6-4	TRBJ2-1
CASSGTFVDTDTQYF	TGTGCCAGCAGTGGGACATTCGTCGACACAGATACGCAGTATTTT	.	.	TRBV2	TRBJ2-3
CASSYKTRDRSYEQYF	TGTGCCAGCAGTTACAAAACCAGGGACAGATCCTACGAGCAGTACTTC	.	TRBD1	TRBV6-6	TRBJ2-7
CASSQDPRRAQHF	TGTGCCAGCAGCCAAGATCCGCGGCGAGCCCAGCATTTT	once	.	TRBV3-1/TRBV3-2	TRBJ1-5
CASSWDRTQETQYF	TGTGCCAGCAGTTGGGACAGGACCCAAGAGACCCAGTACTTC	.	TRBD1	TRBV2	TRBJ2-5
CASRSFGVGELFF	TGTGCCAGCAGATCCTTTGGGGTCGGGGAGCTGTTTTTT	.	.	TRBV6-6	TRBJ2-2
CASSFSSGEGYEQYF	TGCGCCAGCAGCTTTTCATCAGGGGAGGGCTACGAGCAGTACTTC	.	.	TRBV5-1	TRBJ2-7
CASSLGRGATEAFF	TGTGCCAGCAGCCTGGGCAGGGGAGCTACTGAAGCTTTCTTT	.	.	TRBV7-2	TRBJ1-1
CASSQDSYYGYTF	TGCGCCAGCAGCCAGGACAGCTACTATGGCTACACCTTC	.	.	TRBV5-1	TRBJ1-2
CASSGLPNTEAFF	TGTGCCAGTAGTGGGCTTCCGAACACTGAAGCTTTCTTT	.	.	TRBV19	TRBJ1-1
CASGQGEVGEQYF	TGTGCCAGCGGGCAGGGGGAAGTGGGGGAGCAGTACTTC	.	TRBD1	TRBV2	TRBJ2-7
CASSLGSLDEQYF	TGTGCCAGCTCACTGGGATCCCTGGACGAGCAGTACTTC	medium-sized	.	TRBV18	TRBJ2-7
CASSLGGAAGSYNEQFF	TGTGCCAGCAGCCTGGGGGGGGCAGCAGGGTCTTACAATGAGCAGTTCTTC	.	.	TRBV5-4	TRBJ2-1
CASSLTGNYNEKLFF	TGTGCCAGCAGCCTGACCGGGAACTATAATGAAAAACTGTTTTTT	.	.	TRBV7-2	TRBJ1-4
CASSAAGDEKLFF	TGTGCCAGCAGCGCGGCGGGTGATGAAAAACTGTTTTTT	.	.	TRBV5-5	TRBJ1-4
CASSPGTGLRSPLHF	TGTGCCAGCTCACCAGGAACGGGCTTGCGATCACCCCTCCACTTT	.	.	TRBV18	TRBJ1-6
CASSLVGEGTRELFF	TGCGCCAGCAGCCTGGTCGGGGAGGGGACCCGGGAGCTGTTTTTT	.	TRBD2	TRBV4-3	TRBJ2-2
CASSLVGGPGANTQYF	TGTGCCAGCAGCTTAGTCGGGGGACCGGGGGCCAATACGCAGTATTTT	.	.	TRBV7-2	TRBJ2-3
CASSDRGGETQYF	TGTGCCAGCAGTGACCGGGGTGGAGAGACCCAGTACTTC	.	.	TRBV25-1	TRBJ2-5
CASGLVLLATGGNQPQHF	TGTGCTAGTGGTTTGGTACTCTTAGCGACAGGGGGTAATCAGCCCCAGCATTTT	.	TRBD1	TRBV12-5	TRBJ1-5
CASSQMGTTGKQYF	TGTGCCAGCAGCCAAATGGGGACTACCGGGAAGCAGTATTTT	.	TRBD2	TRBV7-3	TRBJ2-3
CASSLFYLNGHEQYF	TGTGCCAGCAGCCTCTTTTACCTTAATGGCCACGAGCAGTACTTC	.	.	TRBV7-2	TRBJ2-7
CASSLVAGVGSVYNEQFF	TGTGCCAGCAGCTTAGTGGCGGGCGTGGGTTCTGTGTACAATGAGCAGTTCTTC	.	.	TRBV7-8	TRBJ2-1
CASSGEGGYYGYTF	TGTGCCAGTAGCGGGGAGGGGGGATACTATGGCTACACCTTC	.	.	TRBV28	TRBJ1-2
CASETPDTQYF	TGTGCCAGCGAGACCCCAGATACGCAGTATTTT	once	.	TRBV2	TRBJ2-3
CASSYSAGWMAGELFF	TGTGCCAGCAGTTACTCTGCGGGGTGGATGGCCGGGGAGCTGTTTTTT	.	.	TRBV6-5	TRBJ2-2
CASSFRGNGELFF	TGTGCCAGCAGCTTCAGGGGGAACGGGGAGCTGTTTTTT	.	TRBD1	TRBV7-9	TRBJ2-2
CASSLAGGDTIYF	TGTGCCAGCAGCTTAGCTGGGGGAGACACCATATATTTT	.	.	TRBV7-9	TRBJ1-3
CASSLEWDNNYGYTF	TGTGCCAGCAGCTTAGAGTGGGACAATAACTATGGCTACACCTTC	.	.	TRBV7-2	TRBJ1-2
CSASAPGALNTEAFF	TGCAGTGCTAGTGCGCCAGGGGCTTTGAACACTGAAGCTTTCTTT	.	.	TRBV20-1	TRBJ1-1
CASGRQADTGELFF	TGTGCCAGCGGTCGCCAGGCGGACACCGGGGAGCTGTTTTTT	.	.	TRBV6-6	TRBJ2-2
CASSPQGGASGNEKLFF	TGCGCCAGCAGCCCTCAGGGGGGGGCTAGTGGTAATGAAAAACTGTTTTTT	once	TRBD1	TRBV4-1	TRBJ1-4
CAISEGQANTEAFF	TGTGCCATCAGTGAGGGGCAGGCGAACACTGAAGCTTTCTTT	.	.	TRBV10-3	TRBJ1-1
CASSSRGQDQPQHF	TGTGCCAGCAGCTCTCGCGGCCAGGATCAGCCCCAGCATTTT	.	.	TRBV5-6	TRBJ1-5
CASSSSGASYEQYF	TGTGCCAGCAGCTCGTCCGGGGCTAGCTACGAGCAGTACTTC	.	.	TRBV5-6	TRBJ2-7
CASSPASGVYEQYF	TGTGCCAGCAGTCCCGCGAGCGGGGTCTACGAGCAGTACTTC	.	TRBD2	TRBV5-4	TRBJ2-7
CASSLQGAYEQYF	TGTGCCAGCAGCCTCCAGGGAGCCTACGAGCAGTACTTC	.	.	TRBV4-2	TRBJ2-7
CASSQGPADTDTQYF	TGCGCCAGCAGCCAAGGGCCGGCGGACACAGATACGCAGTATTTT	once	.	TRBV4-1	TRBJ2-3
CASSPTGTSEFGKETQYF	TGTGCCAGCAGCCCCACCGGGACTAGCGAATTCGGAAAAGAGACCCAGTACTTC	.	.	TRBV21-1	TRBJ2-5
CASSSQGAGTEAFF	TGCGCCAGCAGCTCACAGGGGGCCGGCACTGAAGCTTTCTTT	.	TRBD1	TRBV5-1	TRBJ1-1
CASSEYVASRHF	TGTGCCAGCAGTGAATATGTGGCATCGAGGCATTTT	.	.	TRBV2	TRBJ1-5
CASNAVVQETQYF	TGTGCCAGCAACGCGGTAGTCCAAGAGACCCAGTACTTC	.	.	TRBV2	TRBJ2-5
CASSHKQGKVPYGYTF	TGTGCCAGCAGCCACAAACAGGGGAAGGTTCCCTATGGCTACACCTTC	.	TRBD1	TRBV3-1/TRBV3-2	TRBJ1-2
CASSELVIGEQYF	TGCGCCAGCAGTGAGCTGGTGATCGGCGAGCAGTACTTC	.	.	TRBV10-1	TRBJ2-7
CASSQDSGNTIYF	TGTGCCAGCAGCCAAGACAGCGGAAACACCATATATTTT	once	.	TRBV3-1/TRBV3-2	TRBJ1-3
CASGPTGIYGYTF	TGTGCCAGCGGTCCCACAGGGATCTATGGCTACACCTTC	once	.	TRBV7-9	TRBJ1-2
CASSQGSGGTSGNYEQYF	TGTGCCAGCAGCCAAGGATCCGGGGGGACTAGCGGAAACTACGAGCAGTACTTC	.	TRBD2	TRBV4-2	TRBJ2-7
CASAVHPTDTQYF	TGTGCCAGCGCCGTGCACCCCACAGATACGCAGTATTTT	.	.	TRBV12-3/TRBV12-4	TRBJ2-3
CASSYGQGSYNSPLHF	TGTGCCAGCAGTTACGGACAGGGGTCCTATAATTCACCCCTCCACTTT	.	TRBD1	TRBV6-2/TRBV6-3	TRBJ1-6
CASSQEGTGGNQPQHF	TGCGCCAGCAGCCAAGAGGGGACAGGGGGCAATCAGCCCCAGCATTTT	few	TRBD1	TRBV4-1	TRBJ1-5
CASRTVPEDQPQHF	TGCGCCAGCCGGACAGTCCCAGAGGATCAGCCCCAGCATTTT	.	.	TRBV5-1	TRBJ1-5
CASSLDPAGVYEQYF	TGTGCCAGCAGCTTAGATCCGGCAGGAGTCTACGAGCAGTACTTC	.	.	TRBV11-3	TRBJ2-7
CASSQGGDLSEQYF	TGTGCCAGCAGCCAAGGTGGGGACCTCTCCGAGCAGTACTTC	.	.	TRBV3-1/TRBV3-2	TRBJ2-7
CASSETGRAFSNQPQHF	TGTGCCAGCAGTGAGACAGGGAGGGCCTTTAGCAATCAGCCCCAGCATTTT	.	TRBD1	TRBV2	TRBJ1-5
CASSLVETQYF	TGCGCCAGCAGCTTGGTAGAGACCCAGTACTTC	once	.	TRBV5-1	TRBJ2-5
CASSLDRGAYEQYF	TGTGCCAGCAGCTTAGATAGGGGAGCCTACGAGCAGTACTTC	few	.	TRBV7-2	TRBJ2-7
CATGASRSGNTIYF	TGTGCCACCGGGGCCTCCCGCTCTGGAAACACCATATATTTT	.	.	TRBV25-1	TRBJ1-3
CASNRDIWNTEAFF	TGTGCCAGTAATAGGGACATCTGGAACACTGAAGCTTTCTTT	.	.	TRBV19	TRBJ1-1
CAISELLGTGELFF	TGTGCCATCAGTGAGTTATTAGGCACCGGGGAGCTGTTTTTT	.	.	TRBV10-3	TRBJ2-2